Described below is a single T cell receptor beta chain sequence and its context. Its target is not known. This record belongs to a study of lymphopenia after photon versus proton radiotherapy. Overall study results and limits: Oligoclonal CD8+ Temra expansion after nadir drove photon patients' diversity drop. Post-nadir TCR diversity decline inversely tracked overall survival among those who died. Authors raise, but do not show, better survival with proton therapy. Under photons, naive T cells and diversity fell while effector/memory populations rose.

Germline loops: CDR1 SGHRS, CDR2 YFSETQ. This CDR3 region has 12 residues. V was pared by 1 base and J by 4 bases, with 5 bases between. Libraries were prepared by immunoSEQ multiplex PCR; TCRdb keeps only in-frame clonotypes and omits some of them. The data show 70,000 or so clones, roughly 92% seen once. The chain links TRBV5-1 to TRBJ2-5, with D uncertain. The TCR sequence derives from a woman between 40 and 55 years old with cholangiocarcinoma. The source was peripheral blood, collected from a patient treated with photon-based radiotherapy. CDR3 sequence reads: CASSLNPETQYF. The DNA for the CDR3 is TGCGCCAGCAGCTTGAACCCAGAGACCCAGTACTTC.